This T cell receptor (beta chain) was observed in a study of response to subunit inactivated influenza vaccine (dated by TCRdb to 2017 to 2018). Background for the entire study: To follow how T cells responded to a trivalent subunit inactivated influenza vaccine, the researchers relied on deep quantitative profiling of the T cell receptor repertoire.

Library preparation employed RT-PCR. The sequencer was an Illumina HiSeq 2500. TCRdb passed the public sequencing reads through fastp at Q25 and MiXCR, retaining productive beta sequences. CDR3 protein sequences are deduplicated, and each keeps its most common genes and DNA. The sample table contains around 480,000 distinct CDR3 sequences; only one count was recorded for approximately 15% of them. The ten largest clones represent 2.5% to 3.5% of the sample. The study at large found these results: It was suggested by the authors that each seasonal influenza vaccination may recruit only a limited number of new T cells.

In the germline V gene (reference sequence), CDR1 corresponds to DFQATT and CDR2 to SNEGSKA. Trimming at the junction amounts to 0 bases on V and 1 base on J, and the germline ends lie 11 bases apart. Its CDR3 holds 15 amino acids, cysteine through phenylalanine. Solely the CDR3 DNA is kept, with 45 bases framed from the first base. The sample holds a few counts of this clonotype. It lacks a known antigen. Base qualities are not recorded, but no much larger clone differs from it by a single base. Recombination connected TRBV20-1 to TRBJ2-3, and TRBD2 may be the D gene, going by 6 matching bases. Source: CD4+ T cells sorted from PBMCs, taken around 25 months after vaccination. The clonotype was recovered from a man between 45 and 75 years old who received an inactivated influenza vaccine. Donor details come from another sample of the same person, matched by shared clones. The DNA sequence follows: TGCAGTGCTAGAGATTGGAGGGTTGGCACAGATACGCAGTATTTT. The resulting protein is CSARDWRVGTDTQYF.